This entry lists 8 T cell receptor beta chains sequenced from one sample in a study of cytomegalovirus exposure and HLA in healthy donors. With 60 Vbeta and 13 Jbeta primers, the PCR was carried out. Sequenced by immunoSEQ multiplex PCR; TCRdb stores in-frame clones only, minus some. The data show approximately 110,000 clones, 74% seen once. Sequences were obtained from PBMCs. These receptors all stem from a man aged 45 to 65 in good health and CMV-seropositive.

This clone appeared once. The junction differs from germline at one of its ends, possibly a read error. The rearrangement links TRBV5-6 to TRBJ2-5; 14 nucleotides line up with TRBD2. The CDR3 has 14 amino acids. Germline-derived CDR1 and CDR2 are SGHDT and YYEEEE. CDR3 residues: CASSLGTSGRKDNF. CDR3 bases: TGTGCCAGCAGCTTGGGGACTAGCGGGAGGAAAGATAACTTC.

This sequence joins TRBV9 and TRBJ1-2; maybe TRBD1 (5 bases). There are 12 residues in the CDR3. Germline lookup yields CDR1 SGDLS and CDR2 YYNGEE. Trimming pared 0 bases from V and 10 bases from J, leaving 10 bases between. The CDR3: CASSVATDYYTF. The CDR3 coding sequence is TGTGCCAGCAGCGTAGCGACAGATTACTACACCTTC.

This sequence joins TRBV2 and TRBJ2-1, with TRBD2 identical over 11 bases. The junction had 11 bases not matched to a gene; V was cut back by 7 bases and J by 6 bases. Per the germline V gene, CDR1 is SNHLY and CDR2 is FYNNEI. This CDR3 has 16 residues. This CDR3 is CASKFSGRAGVNEQFF. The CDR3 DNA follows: TGTGCCAGCAAGTTTAGCGGGAGGGCCGGGGTCAATGAGCAGTTCTTC.

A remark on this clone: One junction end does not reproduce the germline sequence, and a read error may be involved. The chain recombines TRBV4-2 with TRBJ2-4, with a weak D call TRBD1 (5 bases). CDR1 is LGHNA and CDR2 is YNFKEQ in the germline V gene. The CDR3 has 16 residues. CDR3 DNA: TGTGCCAGCAGCCAAGATCAAGGGGTGTCCAAAAACAGTCAGTACTTC. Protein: CASSQDQGVSKNSQYF.

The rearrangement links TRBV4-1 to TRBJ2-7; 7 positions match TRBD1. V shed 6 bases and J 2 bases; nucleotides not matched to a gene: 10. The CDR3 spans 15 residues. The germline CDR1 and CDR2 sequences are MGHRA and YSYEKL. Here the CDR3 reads CASSQVVQGAYEQYF. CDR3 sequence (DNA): TGCGCCAGCAGTCAGGTCGTCCAGGGGGCCTACGAGCAGTACTTC.

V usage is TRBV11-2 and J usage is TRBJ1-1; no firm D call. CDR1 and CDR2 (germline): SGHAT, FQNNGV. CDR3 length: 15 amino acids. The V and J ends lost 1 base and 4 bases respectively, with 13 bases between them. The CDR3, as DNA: TGTGCCAGCAGCTTAGCGGCACCCGGGATCACTGAAGCTTTCTTT. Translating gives CASSLAAPGITEAFF.

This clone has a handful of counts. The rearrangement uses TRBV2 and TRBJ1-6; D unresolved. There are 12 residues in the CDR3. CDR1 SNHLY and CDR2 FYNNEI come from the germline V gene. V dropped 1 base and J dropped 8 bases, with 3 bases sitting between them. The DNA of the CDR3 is TGTGCCAGCAGTGAAGTCTATTCACCCCTCCACTTT. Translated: CASSEVYSPLHF.

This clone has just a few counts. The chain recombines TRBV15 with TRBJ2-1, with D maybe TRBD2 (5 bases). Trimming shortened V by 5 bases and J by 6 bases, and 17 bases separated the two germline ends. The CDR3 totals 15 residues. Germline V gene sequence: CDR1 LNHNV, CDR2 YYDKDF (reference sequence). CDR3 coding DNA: TGTGCCACCAGCGACCCAGCAAGAGAGGGCAATGAGCAGTTCTTC. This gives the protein CATSDPAREGNEQFF.